The source of this TCR beta chain is a study of cytotoxic CD8 clonotypes in ibrutinib-treated CLL. Study in general: The patients comprised approximately ten relapsed/refractory and some 15 treatment-naive cases, some 18 IGHV unmutated.

The germline gives CDR1 SGHRS, CDR2 YFSETQ. The CDR3 totals 15 residues. V was cut by 5 bases and J by 0 bases, with 12 bases left in between. The repertoire was sequenced with immunoSEQ multiplex PCR; TCRdb's copy has only in-frame clones and lacks some. The table includes roughly 24,000 clones, around 73% detected once. The sequence was obtained from a human donor with chronic lymphocytic leukemia. Sample: PBMCs, taken before ibrutinib treatment. V is TRBV5-1 and J is TRBJ2-1, with D possibly matching TRBD2 (5 bases). CDR3 residues: CASRTIASSYNEQFF. In DNA form, the CDR3 reads TGCGCCAGCAGAACTATAGCGAGCTCCTACAATGAGCAGTTCTTC.